This is a list of T cell receptor beta chains from one sample in a study of cytotoxic CD8 clonotypes in ibrutinib-treated CLL. Clones were read by immunoSEQ multiplex PCR, and TCRdb kept only the in-frame ones, dropping some. The sample lists about 14,000 clones; 52% were seen once. The starting material was PBMCs, obtained at an approximately 22-month disease-progression time point, from a patient treated with ibrutinib. The receptors shown here come from a human donor with chronic lymphocytic leukemia. Each CDR3 is given with its conserved first and last residue. D genes are given only for firm matches. Only part of the rows carry a size: once, few, many, or a class if the clone is expanded.

abundance,d_gene,j_gene,v_gene,CDR3nt,CDR3aa
few,-,TRBJ2-3,TRBV5-6,TGTGCCAGCAGCCTGATGGCAACAGATACGCAGTATTTT,CASSLMATDTQYF
-,-,TRBJ2-7,TRBV7-9,TGTGCCAGCAGCGGGGGAAGCTACGAGCAGTACTTC,CASSGGSYEQYF
-,TRBD1,TRBJ2-5,TRBV6-1,TGTGCCAGCAGTGAACAGGACAGGGGGCAGGAGACCCAGTACTTC,CASSEQDRGQETQYF
-,TRBD1,TRBJ2-1,TRBV5-6,TGTGCCAGCGGCCGGGACAGGGGGCATGAGCAGTTCTTC,CASGRDRGHEQFF
-,TRBD2,TRBJ2-7,TRBV29-1,TGCAGCGTTATGGGGGGGGAGACCACCTACGAGCAGTACTTC,CSVMGGETTYEQYF
-,-,TRBJ1-4,TRBV4-1,TGCGCCAGCAGCCAAGATTCAGGGCGGGGTGAAAAACTGTTTTTT,CASSQDSGRGEKLFF
few,-,TRBJ1-5,TRBV15,TGTGCCACCAGCACACCGGGACAAGGAGGCAATCAGCCCCAGCATTTT,CATSTPGQGGNQPQHF
-,TRBD1,TRBJ1-6,TRBV11-2,TGTGCCAGCAGCTTAGAAGGACAGGGGTTTGGGTCACCCCTCCACTTT,CASSLEGQGFGSPLHF
-,-,TRBJ1-5,TRBV4-1,TGCGCCAGCAGCCAGGCGTATCAAGGAAACAATCAGCCCCAGCATTTT,CASSQAYQGNNQPQHF
few,-,TRBJ1-4,TRBV30,TGTGCCTGGAGTGTAGGGGGGGGTAATGAAAAACTGTTTTTT,CAWSVGGGNEKLFF
-,-,TRBJ1-2,TRBV4-2,TGTGCCAGCAGCCAAGAAGATAACGCTAACTATGGCTACACCTTC,CASSQEDNANYGYTF
once,TRBD1,TRBJ2-7,TRBV6-5,TGTGCCAGCAAACGGGGACAGGGCCAAGGCTACGAGCAGTACTTC,CASKRGQGQGYEQYF
-,-,TRBJ2-3,TRBV9,TGTGCCAGCAGCGTAGAGACTATCGGTACGCAGTATTTT,CASSVETIGTQYF
-,-,TRBJ2-7,TRBV5-4,TGTGCCAGCAGCTGGACCCATTCCTACGAGCAGTACTTC,CASSWTHSYEQYF
-,-,TRBJ1-5,TRBV10-3,TGTGCCATCAGTGAGTCATTGGGGGCACAGCAGCCCCAGCATTTT,CAISESLGAQQPQHF
-,TRBD1,TRBJ2-3,TRBV27,TGTGCCAGCAGTTTAGCTTTCACGACAGGGGGGGATACGCAGTATTTT,CASSLAFTTGGDTQYF
few,-,TRBJ2-2,TRBV2,TGTGCCATGCGGGCTCAGGGAATAGTTGGCTTAAGGACCGGGGAGCTGTTTTTT,CAMRAQGIVGLRTGELFF
few,TRBD1,TRBJ2-7,TRBV13,TGTGCCAGCAGCCCCGCAGGGACAGGAACATACGAGCAGTACTTC,CASSPAGTGTYEQYF
-,TRBD1,TRBJ2-7,TRBV4-1,TGCGCCAGCAGCCAAGTCGCTGGGACAGGGGGCGACGAGCAGTACTTC,CASSQVAGTGGDEQYF
-,-,TRBJ1-1,TRBV2,TGTGCCAGCAGTGAGCCGCCACCTGAGAACACTGAAGCTTTCTTT,CASSEPPPENTEAFF
-,-,TRBJ2-7,TRBV6-1,TGTGCCAGCCGATGGGGGCTCGAGCAGTACTTC,CASRWGLEQYF
-,-,TRBJ2-6,TRBV2,TGTGCCAGCAGAGAGAGCTCTGGGGCCAACGTCCTGACTTTC,CASRESSGANVLTF
few,-,TRBJ2-7,TRBV5-4,TGTGCCAGCAGCATGGGACGGACCTACGAGCAGTACTTC,CASSMGRTYEQYF
-,-,TRBJ1-2,TRBV7-8,TGTGCCAGCAGCTCCGGCTATGGGCAGGGCTACACCTTC,CASSSGYGQGYTF
few,-,TRBJ1-1,TRBV7-9,TGTGCCAGCAGCTTAGCGGGACCGAACACTGAAGCTTTCTTT,CASSLAGPNTEAFF
medium-sized,-,TRBJ1-2,TRBV2,TGTGCCAGCAGGGGGACGGGGGGATCTGGCTACACCTTC,CASRGTGGSGYTF
-,-,TRBJ2-5,TRBV10-2,TGCGCCAGCAGCTCCGGGACGGCCCAAGAGACCCAGTACTTC,CASSSGTAQETQYF
-,-,TRBJ2-7,TRBV19,TGTGCCAGTAGGCGCAAACCACAGGATTCCTACGAGCAGTACTTC,CASRRKPQDSYEQYF
-,TRBD1,TRBJ1-1,TRBV4-1,TGCGCCAGCAGCCAAGATTACCCGGGACAGGGAGGCGCGGGCACTGAAGCTTTCTTT,CASSQDYPGQGGAGTEAFF
once,-,TRBJ1-2,TRBV7-9,TGTGCCAGCAGCGATATTTATGGCTACACCTTC,CASSDIYGYTF
-,TRBD2,TRBJ2-3,TRBV2,TGTGCCAGCAGTTTAGCGGGGGGGCCCTCAGATACGCAGTATTTT,CASSLAGGPSDTQYF
-,-,TRBJ1-1,TRBV6-5,TGTGCCAGCACCGCCCCAGGCAAAAACACTGAAGCTTTCTTT,CASTAPGKNTEAFF
-,TRBD2,TRBJ2-3,TRBV10-1,TGCGCCAGCAGTGAGACCGGGGGGGCACCAGATACGCAGTATTTT,CASSETGGAPDTQYF
-,-,TRBJ1-5,TRBV4-2,TGTGCCAGCAGCCAGGACAGTCTCCTGGGGCAGCCCCAGCATTTT,CASSQDSLLGQPQHF
-,TRBD1,TRBJ1-2,TRBV5-1,TGCGCCAGCAGTCCATCCGGGACAGGGGACTATGGCTACACCTTC,CASSPSGTGDYGYTF
few,-,TRBJ1-1,TRBV29-1,TGCAGCGTTGGCGGGGGCACTGAAGCTTTCTTT,CSVGGGTEAFF
-,-,TRBJ2-5,TRBV4-1,TGCGCCAGCAGCCCTCGGGTGGCCCCGCAAGAGACCCAGTACTTC,CASSPRVAPQETQYF
-,-,TRBJ1-2,TRBV19,TGTGCCAGTAGTATAGCCCCAGTCTTCAATGGCTACACCTTC,CASSIAPVFNGYTF